Detailed here is one T cell receptor (beta chain). Its specificity is not known. The data were obtained in a study of CXCR3-negative and CXCR3-positive naive CD8 T cells. Looking at the study overall: Every library held about 1.5 +/- 0.3 million TRB reads, and the total came to roughly 150 million. Study-wide findings and caveats: Researchers reported similar TRBV-TRBJ usage in naive CXCR3-negative and CXCR3-positive cells, though memory differed. Both naive subsets had comparably high diversity; memory CD8+ cells much lower.

5' RACE with UMI labels generated the TRB cDNA libraries. Using the 5' RACE reads, TCRdb records one entry per CDR3 protein without DNA. The table lists 100,000 to 150,000 distinct CDR3 sequences. CDR3 size: 16 residues. Germline V gene data show CDR1 as ENHRY and CDR2 as SYGVKD. CD45RO-CCR7+CD27+CD95- cells counted as naive CD8+ T cells. The material sequenced was naive CXCR3- CD8+ T cells from blood. Subset defined: CD45RO-CCR7+CD27+CD95- naive CD8+ T cells lacking CXCR3 (TNR3-). V usage is TRBV10-3 and J usage is TRBJ2-7; the D call from TCRdb, TRBD1, cannot be confirmed without DNA. The TCR originated in a human donor in good health. Some clones in this sample may be carry-over from other donors' samples. The CDR3 is CAISESRDKLYYEQYF.